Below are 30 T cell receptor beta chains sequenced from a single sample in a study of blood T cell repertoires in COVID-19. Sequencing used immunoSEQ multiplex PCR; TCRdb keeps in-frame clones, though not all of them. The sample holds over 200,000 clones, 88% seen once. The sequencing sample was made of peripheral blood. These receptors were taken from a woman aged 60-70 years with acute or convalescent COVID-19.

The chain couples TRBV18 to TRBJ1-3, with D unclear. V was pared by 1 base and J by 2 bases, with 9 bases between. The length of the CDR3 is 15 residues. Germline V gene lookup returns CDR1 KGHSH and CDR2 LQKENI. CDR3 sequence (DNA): TGTGCCAGCTCACCACTCTCCCAGGCTGGAAACACCATATATTTT. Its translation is CASSPLSQAGNTIYF.

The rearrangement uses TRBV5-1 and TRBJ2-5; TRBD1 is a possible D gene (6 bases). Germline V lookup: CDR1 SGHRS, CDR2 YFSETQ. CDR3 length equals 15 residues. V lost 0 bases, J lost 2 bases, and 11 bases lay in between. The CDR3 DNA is TGCGCCAGCAGCTTGGTGGGTACAGGGCAAGAGACCCAGTACTTC. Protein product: CASSLVGTGQETQYF.

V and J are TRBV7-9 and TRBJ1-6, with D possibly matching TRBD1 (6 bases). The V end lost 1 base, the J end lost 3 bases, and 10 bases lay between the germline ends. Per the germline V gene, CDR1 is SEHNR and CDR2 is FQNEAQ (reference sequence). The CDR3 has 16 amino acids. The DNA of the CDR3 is TGTGCCAGCAGCTTAGGTCAGGGGTTCTATAATTCACCCCTCCACTTT. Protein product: CASSLGQGFYNSPLHF.

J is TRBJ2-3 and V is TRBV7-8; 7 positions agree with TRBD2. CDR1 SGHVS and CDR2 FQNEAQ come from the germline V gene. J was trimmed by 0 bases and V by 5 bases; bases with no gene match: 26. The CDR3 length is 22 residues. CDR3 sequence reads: CASSGLSAPGGRLAASTDTQYF. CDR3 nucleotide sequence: TGTGCCAGCAGCGGATTGTCGGCGCCAGGCGGTAGGCTAGCGGCTAGCACAGATACGCAGTATTTT.

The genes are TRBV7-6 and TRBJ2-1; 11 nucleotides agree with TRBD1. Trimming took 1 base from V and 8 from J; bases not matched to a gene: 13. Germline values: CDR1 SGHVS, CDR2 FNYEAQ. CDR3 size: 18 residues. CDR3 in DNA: TGTGCCAGCAGCTTAGGGACAGGGGGCGTGAAGATCGTTGATGAGCAGTTCTTC. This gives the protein CASSLGTGGVKIVDEQFF.

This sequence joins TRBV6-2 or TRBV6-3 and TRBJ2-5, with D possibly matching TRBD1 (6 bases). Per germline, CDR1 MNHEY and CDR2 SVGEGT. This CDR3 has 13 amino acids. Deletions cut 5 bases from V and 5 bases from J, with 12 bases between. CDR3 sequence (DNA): TGTGCCAGCAGTCACGACAGGAGGGAGACCCAGTACTTC. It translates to CASSHDRRETQYF.

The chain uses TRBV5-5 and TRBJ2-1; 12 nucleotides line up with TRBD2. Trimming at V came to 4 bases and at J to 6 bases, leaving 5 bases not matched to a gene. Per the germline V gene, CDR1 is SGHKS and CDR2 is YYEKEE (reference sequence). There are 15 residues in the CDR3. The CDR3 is CASSRLAGDLNEQFF. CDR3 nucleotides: TGTGCCAGCAGCAGACTAGCGGGGGACCTCAATGAGCAGTTCTTC.

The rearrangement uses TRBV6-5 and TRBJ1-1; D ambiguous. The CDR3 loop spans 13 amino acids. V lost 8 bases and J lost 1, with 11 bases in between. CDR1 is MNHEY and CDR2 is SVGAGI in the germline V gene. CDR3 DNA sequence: TGTGCCAGCTCTGACGGAGGGAACACTGAAGCTTTCTTT. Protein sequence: CASSDGGNTEAFF.

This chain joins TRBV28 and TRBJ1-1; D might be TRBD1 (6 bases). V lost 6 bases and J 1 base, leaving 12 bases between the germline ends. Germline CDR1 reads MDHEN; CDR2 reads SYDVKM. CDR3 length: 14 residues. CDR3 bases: TGTGCCAGCAGAGGGGGACGGCAGAACACTGAAGCTTTCTTT. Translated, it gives CASRGGRQNTEAFF.

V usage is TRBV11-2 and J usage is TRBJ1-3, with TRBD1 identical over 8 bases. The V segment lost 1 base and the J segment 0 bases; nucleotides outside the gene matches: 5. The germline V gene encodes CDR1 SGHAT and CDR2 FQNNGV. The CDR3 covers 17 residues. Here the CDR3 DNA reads TGTGCCAGCAGCTTAGGCCCCACAGGGGGCTCTGGAAACACCATATATTTT. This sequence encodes CASSLGPTGGSGNTIYF.

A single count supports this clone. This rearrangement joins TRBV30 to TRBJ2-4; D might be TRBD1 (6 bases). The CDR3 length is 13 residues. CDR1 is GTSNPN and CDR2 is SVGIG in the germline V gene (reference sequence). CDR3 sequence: CARRGRGENIQYF. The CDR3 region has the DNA TGTGCTCGGCGAGGCAGGGGCGAAAACATTCAGTACTTC.

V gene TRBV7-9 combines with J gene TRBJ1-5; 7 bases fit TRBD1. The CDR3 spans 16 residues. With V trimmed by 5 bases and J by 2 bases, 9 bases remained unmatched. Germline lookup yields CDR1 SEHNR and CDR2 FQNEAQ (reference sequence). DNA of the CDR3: TGTGCCAGCAGCCCCTTGGACACAGGGGGCAATCAGCCCCAGCATTTT. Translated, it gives CASSPLDTGGNQPQHF.

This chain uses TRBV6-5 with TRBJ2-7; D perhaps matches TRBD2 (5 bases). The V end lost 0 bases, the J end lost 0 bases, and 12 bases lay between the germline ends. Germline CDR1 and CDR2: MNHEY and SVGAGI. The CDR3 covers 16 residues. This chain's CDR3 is CASSYSRAPSSYEQYF. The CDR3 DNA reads TGTGCCAGCAGTTACTCGAGGGCTCCTAGCTCCTACGAGCAGTACTTC.

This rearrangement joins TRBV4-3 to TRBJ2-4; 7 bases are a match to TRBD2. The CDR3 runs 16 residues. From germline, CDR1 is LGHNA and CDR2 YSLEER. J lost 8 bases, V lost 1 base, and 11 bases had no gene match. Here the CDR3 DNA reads TGCGCCAGCAGCCAAGCCCGACTAGCTTTACGGGACATTCAGTACTTC. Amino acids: CASSQARLALRDIQYF.

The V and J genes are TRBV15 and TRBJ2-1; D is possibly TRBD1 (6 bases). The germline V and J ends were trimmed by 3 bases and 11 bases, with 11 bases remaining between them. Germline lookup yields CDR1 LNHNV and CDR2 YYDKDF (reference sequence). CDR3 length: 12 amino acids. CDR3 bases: TGTGCCACCAGCAGGGACCGGGACAAGCAGTTCTTC. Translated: CATSRDRDKQFF.

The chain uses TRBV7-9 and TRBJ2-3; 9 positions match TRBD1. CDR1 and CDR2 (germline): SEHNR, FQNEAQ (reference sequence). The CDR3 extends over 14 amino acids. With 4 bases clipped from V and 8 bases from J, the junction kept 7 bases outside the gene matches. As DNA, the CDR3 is TGTGCCAGCAGCTCCACAGGGGGCGCGGGTACGCAGTATTTT. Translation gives CASSSTGGAGTQYF.

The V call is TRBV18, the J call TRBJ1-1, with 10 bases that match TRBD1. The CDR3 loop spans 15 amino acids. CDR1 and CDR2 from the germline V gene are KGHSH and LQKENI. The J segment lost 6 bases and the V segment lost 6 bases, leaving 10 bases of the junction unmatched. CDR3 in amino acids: CASSRDRGSTSEAFF. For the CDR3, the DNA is TGTGCCAGCTCCCGGGACAGGGGCAGTACTTCTGAAGCTTTCTTT.

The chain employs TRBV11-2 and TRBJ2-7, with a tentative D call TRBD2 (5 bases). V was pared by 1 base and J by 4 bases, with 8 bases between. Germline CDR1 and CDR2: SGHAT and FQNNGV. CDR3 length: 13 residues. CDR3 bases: TGTGCCAGCAGCTTAGCGGGGAGATACGAGCAGTACTTC. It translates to CASSLAGRYEQYF.

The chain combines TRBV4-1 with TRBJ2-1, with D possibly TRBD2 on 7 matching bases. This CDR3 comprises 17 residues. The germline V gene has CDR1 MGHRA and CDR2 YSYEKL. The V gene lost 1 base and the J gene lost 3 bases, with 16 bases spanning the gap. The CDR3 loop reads CASSQGVRGALYNEQFF. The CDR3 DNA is TGCGCCAGCAGCCAAGGGGTCCGGGGGGCCCTCTACAATGAGCAGTTCTTC.

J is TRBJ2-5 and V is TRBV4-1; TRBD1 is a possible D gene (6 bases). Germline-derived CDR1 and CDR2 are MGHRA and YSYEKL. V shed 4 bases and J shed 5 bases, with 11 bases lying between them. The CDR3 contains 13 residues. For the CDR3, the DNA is TGCGCCAGCAGCCCTCAGAGGGGGGAGACCCAGTACTTC. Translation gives CASSPQRGETQYF.

The CDR3 loop is CASSLSGQGDDYYGYTF. DNA of the CDR3: TGTGCCAGCAGTTTATCCGGACAGGGGGACGACTACTATGGCTACACCTTC. This sequence joins TRBV28 and TRBJ1-2, with 10 bases that match TRBD1. The CDR3 contains 17 residues. In germline, CDR1 is MDHEN, CDR2 SYDVKM. J gave up 3 bases and V 1 base, and 8 bases lay outside the gene matches.

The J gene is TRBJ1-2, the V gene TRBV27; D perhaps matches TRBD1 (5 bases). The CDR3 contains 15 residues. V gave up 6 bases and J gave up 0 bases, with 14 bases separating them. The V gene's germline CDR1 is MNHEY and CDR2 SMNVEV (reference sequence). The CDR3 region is CASSSPGLANYGYTF. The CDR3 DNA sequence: TGTGCCAGCAGCTCTCCAGGGCTAGCTAACTATGGCTACACCTTC.

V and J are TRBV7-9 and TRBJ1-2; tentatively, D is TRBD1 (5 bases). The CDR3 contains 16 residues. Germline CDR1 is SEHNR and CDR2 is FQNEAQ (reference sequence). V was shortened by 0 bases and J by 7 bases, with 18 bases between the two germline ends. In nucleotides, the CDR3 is TGTGCCAGCAGCTTAGCCGGGCAGGGTTTGGGAAGTGGCTACACCTTC. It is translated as CASSLAGQGLGSGYTF. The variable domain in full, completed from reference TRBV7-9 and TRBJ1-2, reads DTGVSQNPRHKITKRGQNVTFRCDPISEHNRLYWYRQTLGQGPEFLTYFQNEAQLEKSRLLSDRFSAERPKGSFSTLEIQRTEQGDSAMYLCASSLAGQGLGSGYTFGSGTRLTVV.

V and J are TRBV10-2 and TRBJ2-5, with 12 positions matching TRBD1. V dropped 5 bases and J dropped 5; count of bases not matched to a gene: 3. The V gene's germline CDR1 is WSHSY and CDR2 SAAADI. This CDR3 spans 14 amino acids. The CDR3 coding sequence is TGCGCCAGCAGTTGGGACAGGGGGCGGGAGACCCAGTACTTC. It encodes CASSWDRGRETQYF.

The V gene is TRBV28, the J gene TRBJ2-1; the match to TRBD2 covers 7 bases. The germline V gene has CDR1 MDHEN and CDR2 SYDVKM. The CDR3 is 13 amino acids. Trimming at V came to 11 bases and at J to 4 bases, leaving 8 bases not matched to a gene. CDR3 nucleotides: TGTGCCCTGGGGCTAGCGGATTACAATGAGCAGTTCTTC. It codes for CALGLADYNEQFF.

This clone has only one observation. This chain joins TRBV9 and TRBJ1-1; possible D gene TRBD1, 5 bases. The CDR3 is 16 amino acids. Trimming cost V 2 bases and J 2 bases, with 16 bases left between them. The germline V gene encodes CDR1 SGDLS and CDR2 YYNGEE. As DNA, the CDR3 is TGTGCCAGCAGCGTGATAATGGACATACTCAACACTGAAGCTTTCTTT. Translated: CASSVIMDILNTEAFF.

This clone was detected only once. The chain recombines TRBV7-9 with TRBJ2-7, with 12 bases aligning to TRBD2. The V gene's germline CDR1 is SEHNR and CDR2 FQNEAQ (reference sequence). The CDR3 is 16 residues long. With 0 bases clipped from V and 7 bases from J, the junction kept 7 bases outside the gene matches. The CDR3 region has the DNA TGTGCCAGCAGCTTAGCTTCGACTAGCGGGAGTGGGGAGCAGTACTTC. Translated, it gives CASSLASTSGSGEQYF.

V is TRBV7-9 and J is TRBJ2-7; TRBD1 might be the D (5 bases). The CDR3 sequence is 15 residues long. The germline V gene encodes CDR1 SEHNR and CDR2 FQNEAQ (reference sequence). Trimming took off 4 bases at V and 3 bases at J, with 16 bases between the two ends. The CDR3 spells CASSSRTSGYYEQYF. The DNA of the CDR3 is TGTGCCAGCAGCTCAAGGACAAGTGGATACTACGAGCAGTACTTC.

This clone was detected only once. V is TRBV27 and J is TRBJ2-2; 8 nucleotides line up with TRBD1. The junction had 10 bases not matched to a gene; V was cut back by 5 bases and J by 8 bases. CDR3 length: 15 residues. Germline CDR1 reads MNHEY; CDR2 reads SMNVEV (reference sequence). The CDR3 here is CASSPSGQGRGELFF. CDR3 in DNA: TGTGCCAGCAGTCCCTCCGGACAGGGCCGAGGGGAGCTGTTTTTT.

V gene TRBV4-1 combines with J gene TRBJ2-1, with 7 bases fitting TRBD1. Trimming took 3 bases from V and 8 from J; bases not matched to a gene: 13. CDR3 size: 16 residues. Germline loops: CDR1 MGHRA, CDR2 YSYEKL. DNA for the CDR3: TGCGCCAGCAGCCAGACTCCGGGACAGCCCTTGGATGAGCAGTTCTTC. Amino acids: CASSQTPGQPLDEQFF.